The 26 T cell receptor beta chains listed next were all sequenced from one sample in a study of shared clonotypes between healthy human individuals. Method: immunoSEQ multiplex PCR; TCRdb's copy keeps in-frame clones and lacks some. The data hold hundreds of thousands of clones, with around 73% observed a single time. The sample comprised memory CD4+ T cells sorted from blood. Subset noted: CD45RA-negative fraction. Every receptor here comes from a woman between 25 and 40 years old in good health.

The chain links TRBV29-1 to TRBJ2-3, with D possibly matching TRBD2 (6 bases). The CDR3 spans 14 residues. V was pared by 7 bases and J by 0 bases, with 14 bases between. Germline V CDR1 and CDR2: SQVTM, ANQGSEA. This CDR3 reads CSATPGGSTDTQYF. The DNA of the CDR3 is TGCAGCGCCACCCCCGGAGGGAGCACAGATACGCAGTATTTT.

On this clone: This is likely an artifact of a read error, given a far larger clone one base away. This sequence joins TRBV7-9 and TRBJ1-1; tentative D call: TRBD1 (5 bases). The V gene lost 5 bases and the J gene lost 7 bases, with 11 bases spanning the gap. Germline CDR1 is SEHNR and CDR2 is FQNEAQ (reference sequence). The CDR3 sequence is 12 residues long. CDR3 region: CASSIQEIEAFF. The CDR3 nucleotides read TGTGCCAGCAGCATACAGGAGATTGAAGCTTTCTTT.

The chain couples TRBV2 to TRBJ2-7, with 10 bases identical to TRBD2. The ends lost 1 base at V and 9 bases at J; junction bases unmatched: 9. Germline lookup yields CDR1 SNHLY and CDR2 FYNNEI. The CDR3 length is 15 residues. CDR3: CASSEGFLAGVLQYF. In nucleotides, the CDR3 is TGTGCCAGCAGTGAAGGGTTTCTAGCGGGAGTATTGCAGTACTTC. Based on the CDR3 plus reference TRBV2 and TRBJ2-7, the full variable domain is EPEVTQTPSHQVTQMGQEVILRCVPISNHLYFYWYRQILGQKVEFLVSFYNNEISEKSEIFDDQFSVERPDGSNFTLKIRSTKLEDSAMYFCASSEGFLAGVLQYFGPGTRLTVT.

This clone showed up many times. As DNA, the CDR3 is TGCAGCGTTGTCCTAGCGGGGTTAGTGAACATTCAGTACTTC. Protein: CSVVLAGLVNIQYF. The chain carries TRBV29-1 and TRBJ2-4, with 9 nucleotides matching TRBD2. Trimming at V came to 4 bases and at J to 7 bases, leaving 8 bases not matched to a gene. Germline V gene data show CDR1 as SQVTM and CDR2 as ANQGSEA. CDR3 length: 14 amino acids. Full variable domain (rest looked up from reference TRBV29-1 and TRBJ2-4): SAVISQKPSRDICQRGTSLTIQCQVDSQVTMMFWYRQQPGQSLTLIATANQGSEATYESGFVIDKFPISRPNLTFSTLTVSNMSPEDSSIYLCSVVLAGLVNIQYFGAGTRLSVL.

The V and J genes are TRBV7-8 and TRBJ1-3; weak D call: TRBD1 (6 bases). The V gene lost 5 bases and the J gene lost 0 bases, with 14 bases spanning the gap. Germline-derived CDR1 and CDR2 are SGHVS and FQNEAQ. The CDR3 totals 16 residues. The CDR3 reads CASSTQGSYSGNTIYF. For the CDR3, the DNA is TGTGCCAGCAGCACCCAGGGGAGCTACTCTGGAAACACCATATATTTT.

The rearrangement links TRBV6-5 to TRBJ1-2; the D gene is possibly TRBD1 (6 bases). CDR1 and CDR2 from the germline V gene are MNHEY and SVGAGI. V lost 6 bases, J lost 4 bases, and 9 bases lay in between. This CDR3 has 12 residues. This CDR3 reads CASRSGAYGYTF. CDR3 DNA sequence: TGTGCCAGCAGGTCAGGGGCCTATGGCTACACCTTC.

The chain couples TRBV30 to TRBJ2-5; either TRBD1 or TRBD2 may supply D (5 bases each). The CDR3 consists of 11 residues. Germline V lookup: CDR1 GTSNPN, CDR2 SVGIG (reference sequence). The germline V and J ends were trimmed by 5 bases and 5 bases, with 9 bases remaining between them. Written as DNA, the CDR3 is TGTGCCTGGGGCAGGGAGGAGACCCAGTACTTC. Its protein product is CAWGREETQYF.

This chain uses TRBV5-1 with TRBJ2-2; 7 bases map to TRBD2. Germline loops: CDR1 SGHRS, CDR2 YFSETQ. CDR3 size: 13 residues. V trimming: 3 bases; J trimming: 5 bases; junction bases outside the gene matches: 1. The CDR3 sequence is CASSYSGTGELFF. CDR3 DNA: TGCGCCAGCAGCTATAGCGGGACCGGGGAGCTGTTTTTT.

The chain employs TRBV5-1 and TRBJ2-1; D remains unclear. From germline, CDR1 is SGHRS and CDR2 YFSETQ. Trimming took 1 base from V and 7 from J, leaving 9 bases between them. There are 13 residues in the CDR3. Here the CDR3 DNA reads TGCGCCAGCAGCTTGACAGAGTTGAATGAGCAGTTCTTC. Translation: CASSLTELNEQFF.

The table lists this clone with a few counts. The J gene is TRBJ2-1, the V gene TRBV6-5; the match to TRBD2 covers 11 bases. Losses at the gene ends were 6 bases for V and 6 bases for J; bases not matched to a gene: 7. The V gene's germline CDR1 is MNHEY and CDR2 SVGAGI. The CDR3 contains 15 residues. In DNA, the CDR3 is TGTGCCAGCAGGAGTAGCGGGAGGGGTTTCAATGAGCAGTTCTTC. It is translated as CASRSSGRGFNEQFF.

V is TRBV6-5 and J is TRBJ1-5; 7 bases map to TRBD1. Germline V gives CDR1 MNHEY, CDR2 SVGAGI. The V segment lost 5 bases and the J segment 5 bases; nucleotides outside the gene matches: 3. CDR3 length: 13 amino acids. CDR3 DNA: TGTGCCAGCAGTCCAACAGGGGATCAGCCCCAGCATTTT. It codes for CASSPTGDQPQHF.

In this sample, this clone turned up a few times. The V call is TRBV2, the J call TRBJ2-7; 8 bases are a match to TRBD1. This CDR3 spans 14 amino acids. Trimming cost V 8 bases and J 1 base; bases outside gene matches: 7. Per the germline V gene, CDR1 is SNHLY and CDR2 is FYNNEI. Written as DNA, the CDR3 is TGTGCCAGCCATAGAACAGGGGGTTCCTACGAGCAGTACTTC. As protein: CASHRTGGSYEQYF.

Many counts were recorded for this clone. The chain joins TRBV5-5 to TRBJ1-5; D is perhaps TRBD1 (5 bases). The CDR3 sequence is 16 residues long. Germline CDR1 and CDR2: SGHKS and YYEKEE (reference sequence). V was shortened by 6 bases and J by 4 bases, with 20 bases between the two germline ends. For the CDR3, the DNA is TGTGCCAGCACCGAGAGCATCGGGGGAGGAAATCAGCCCCAGCATTTT. It is translated as CASTESIGGGNQPQHF.

The count of this clone is one. The V gene is TRBV7-9, the J gene TRBJ2-2; D may be TRBD1 (5 bases). CDR1 and CDR2 from the germline V gene are SEHNR and FQNEAQ (reference sequence). The CDR3 sequence is 13 residues long. V was trimmed by 7 bases and J by 4 bases, leaving 10 bases between them. CDR3 in DNA: TGTGCCAGCACGACAGCGCCCACCGGGGAGCTGTTTTTT. It yields the protein CASTTAPTGELFF.

V gene TRBV6-1 combines with J gene TRBJ2-1, with 8 bases identical to TRBD2. Germline CDR1 reads MNHNS; CDR2 reads SASEGT. The length of the CDR3 is 16 residues. Germline trimming cut 4 bases from V and 2 bases from J; bases unmatched to any gene: 7. DNA for the CDR3: TGTGCCAGCAGTGTAGGCCTAGCGGGCCCCTACAATGAGCAGTTCTTC. Its protein product is CASSVGLAGPYNEQFF.

The genes are TRBV11-3 and TRBJ2-7; TRBD2 matches at 14 bases. Per the germline V gene, CDR1 is SGHNT and CDR2 is YENEEA. V lost 5 bases to trimming and J lost 5 bases; unmatched junction nucleotides: 8. This CDR3 has 16 residues. In DNA form, the CDR3 reads TGTGCCAGCAGCATGGGACTAGCGGGAGTGGTGGACGAGCAGTACTTC. It specifies CASSMGLAGVVDEQYF.

This clone came up a few times. V is TRBV6-5 and J is TRBJ1-5, with D uncertain. The CDR3 contains 15 residues. The germline V gene has CDR1 MNHEY and CDR2 SVGAGI. The V gene lost 0 bases and the J gene lost 2 bases, with 8 bases spanning the gap. This CDR3 reads CASSYSKRGNQPQHF. The CDR3 DNA sequence: TGTGCCAGCAGTTACTCGAAGCGGGGCAATCAGCCCCAGCATTTT.

This rearrangement joins TRBV5-5 to TRBJ2-7; D is ambiguous. V was shortened by 6 bases and J by 1 base, with 11 bases between the two germline ends. The CDR3 length is 13 residues. CDR1 SGHKS and CDR2 YYEKEE come from the germline V gene (reference sequence). CDR3 nucleotides: TGTGCCAGCACCCTTTGGGCTTCCTACGAGCAGTACTTC. This encodes CASTLWASYEQYF. Full variable domain (rest looked up from reference TRBV5-5 and TRBJ2-7): DAGVTQSPTHLIKTRGQQVTLRCSPISGHKSVSWYQQVLGQGPQFIFQYYEKEERGRGNFPDRFSARQFPNYSSELNVNALLLGDSALYLCASTLWASYEQYFGPGTRLTVT.

This sequence joins TRBV10-1 and TRBJ2-7, with a possible D match to TRBD1 (6 bases). V dropped 2 bases and J dropped 4 bases, with 24 bases sitting between them. The CDR3 has 18 amino acids. Germline V CDR1 and CDR2: WNHNN, SYGVQD (reference sequence). CDR3 sequence: CASSEPGGERKGGYEQYF. The CDR3 coding sequence is TGCGCCAGCAGTGAGCCCGGCGGAGAGAGAAAAGGGGGATACGAGCAGTACTTC.

V gene TRBV19 combines with J gene TRBJ1-1; no reliable D call. Trimming took off 7 bases at V and 1 base at J, with 16 bases between the two ends. The CDR3 covers 15 residues. CDR1 LNHDA and CDR2 SQIVND come from the germline V gene (reference sequence). The CDR3 region is CASTPWVGRNTEAFF. The CDR3 DNA is TGTGCCAGTACCCCCTGGGTGGGGAGGAACACTGAAGCTTTCTTT.

The rearrangement joins TRBV11-3 to TRBJ2-5; D call uncertain. CDR3 length: 13 residues. V lost 2 bases and J lost 13, with 17 bases in between. The germline V gene has CDR1 SGHNT and CDR2 YENEEA. The CDR3 DNA reads TGTGCCAGCAGCTTATTTCATTTGGATTTGATGTACTTC. This sequence encodes CASSLFHLDLMYF.

The gene calls are TRBV28 and TRBJ2-7; 7 bases line up with TRBD1. Germline lookup yields CDR1 MDHEN and CDR2 SYDVKM. J gave up 5 bases and V 7 bases, and 11 bases lay outside the gene matches. CDR3 size: 14 residues. CDR3 in DNA: TGTGCCAGCAAAAACTCAGGGGGTATCGACGAGCAGTACTTC. Residues: CASKNSGGIDEQYF. Full variable domain (outside the CDR3, taken from reference TRBV28 and TRBJ2-7): DVKVTQSSRYLVKRTGEKVFLECVQDMDHENMFWYRQDPGLGLRLIYFSYDVKMKEKGDIPEGYSVSREKKERFSLILESASTNQTSMYLCASKNSGGIDEQYFGPGTRLTVT.

The V call is TRBV19, the J call TRBJ1-5, with 12 bases aligning to TRBD1. The V gene end was trimmed by 9 bases and the J gene end by 6 bases; junction bases not matched to a gene: 6. Germline values: CDR1 LNHDA, CDR2 SQIVND (reference sequence). This CDR3 region has 14 residues. CDR3 residues: CASTGTGGGQPQHF. In DNA form, the CDR3 reads TGTGCCAGCACCGGGACAGGGGGCGGTCAGCCCCAGCATTTT. The full variable domain, completed using reference TRBV19 and TRBJ1-5, is DGGITQSPKYLFRKEGQNVTLSCEQNLNHDAMYWYRQDPGQGLRLIYYSQIVNDFQKGDIAEGYSVSREKKESFPLTVTSAQKNPTAFYLCASTGTGGGQPQHFGDGTRLSIL.

The chain uses TRBV5-1 and TRBJ2-2; the D is unclear. V lost 0 bases, J lost 2 bases, and 8 bases lay in between. This CDR3 is 15 amino acids long. Germline CDR1 and CDR2: SGHRS and YFSETQ. The CDR3 nucleotides read TGCGCCAGCAGCTTGGCTGAACTTAACACCGGGGAGCTGTTTTTT. Its protein is CASSLAELNTGELFF. Filled out from reference TRBV5-1 and TRBJ2-2, the complete variable domain reads KAGVTQTPRYLIKTRGQQVTLSCSPISGHRSVSWYQQTPGQGLQFLFEYFSETQRNKGNFPGRFSGRQFSNSRSEMNVSTLELGDSALYLCASSLAELNTGELFFGEGSRLTVL.

The rearrangement joins TRBV11-2 to TRBJ2-3; tentatively, D is TRBD1 (5 bases). There are 15 residues in the CDR3. CDR1 and CDR2 from the germline V gene are SGHAT and FQNNGV. V was shortened by 3 bases and J by 2 bases, with 12 bases between the two germline ends. CDR3 residues: CASSFFQGATDTQYF. The CDR3 coding sequence is TGTGCCAGCAGCTTTTTCCAGGGTGCCACAGATACGCAGTATTTT.

A few counts support this clone. V is TRBV19 and J is TRBJ1-1; possible D gene TRBD1, 5 bases. V was clipped by 5 bases and J by 0 bases, with 10 bases between them. The CDR3 spans 14 residues. Germline V CDR1 and CDR2: LNHDA, SQIVND (reference sequence). DNA of the CDR3: TGTGCCAGTAGTCGGGGGGTCTTGAACACTGAAGCTTTCTTT. Residues: CASSRGVLNTEAFF.